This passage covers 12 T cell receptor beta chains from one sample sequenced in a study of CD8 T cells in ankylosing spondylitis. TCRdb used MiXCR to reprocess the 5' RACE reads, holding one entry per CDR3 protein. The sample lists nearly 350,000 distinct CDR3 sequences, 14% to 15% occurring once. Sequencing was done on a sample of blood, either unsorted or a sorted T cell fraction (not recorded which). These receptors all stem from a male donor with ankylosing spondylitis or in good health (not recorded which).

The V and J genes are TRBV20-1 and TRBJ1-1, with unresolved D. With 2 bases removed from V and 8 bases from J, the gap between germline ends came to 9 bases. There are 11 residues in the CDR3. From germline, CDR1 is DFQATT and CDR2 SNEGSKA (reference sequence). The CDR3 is CSARKGLEAFF. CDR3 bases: TGCAGTGCTAGAAAGGGTCTCGAAGCTTTCTTT.

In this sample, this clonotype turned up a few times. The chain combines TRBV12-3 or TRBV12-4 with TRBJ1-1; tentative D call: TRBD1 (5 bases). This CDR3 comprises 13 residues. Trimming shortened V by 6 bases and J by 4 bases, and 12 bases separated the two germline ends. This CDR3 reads CASRSRVATEAFF. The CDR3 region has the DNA TGTGCCAGCAGGAGCAGGGTTGCCACTGAAGCTTTCTTT.

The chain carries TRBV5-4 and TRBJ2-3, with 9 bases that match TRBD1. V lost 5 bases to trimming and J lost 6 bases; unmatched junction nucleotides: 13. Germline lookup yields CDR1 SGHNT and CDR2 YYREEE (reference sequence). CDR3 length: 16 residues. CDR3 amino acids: CASRPPGQGLGDTQYF. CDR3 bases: TGTGCCAGCAGGCCCCCGGGACAGGGACTCGGCGATACGCAGTATTTT. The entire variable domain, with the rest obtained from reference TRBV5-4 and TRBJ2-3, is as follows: ETGVTQSPTHLIKTRGQQVTLRCSSQSGHNTVSWYQQALGQGPQFIFQYYREEENGRGNFPPRFSGLQFPNYSSELNVNALELDDSALYLCASRPPGQGLGDTQYFGPGTRLTVL.

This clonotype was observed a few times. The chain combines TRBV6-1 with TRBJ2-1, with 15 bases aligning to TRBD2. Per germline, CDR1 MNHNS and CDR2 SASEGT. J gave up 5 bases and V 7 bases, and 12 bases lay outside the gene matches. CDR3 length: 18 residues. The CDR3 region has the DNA TGTGCCAGCATTCGGACTAGCGGGAGGGTATTAACCCACAATGAGCAGTTCTTC. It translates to CASIRTSGRVLTHNEQFF.

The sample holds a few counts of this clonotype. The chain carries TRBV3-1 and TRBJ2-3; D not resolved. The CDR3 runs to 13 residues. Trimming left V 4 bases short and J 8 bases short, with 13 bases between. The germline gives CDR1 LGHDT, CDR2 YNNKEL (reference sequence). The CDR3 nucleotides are TGTGCCAGCAGCCCGGAACAGTCGGGTACGCAGTATTTT. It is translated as CASSPEQSGTQYF.

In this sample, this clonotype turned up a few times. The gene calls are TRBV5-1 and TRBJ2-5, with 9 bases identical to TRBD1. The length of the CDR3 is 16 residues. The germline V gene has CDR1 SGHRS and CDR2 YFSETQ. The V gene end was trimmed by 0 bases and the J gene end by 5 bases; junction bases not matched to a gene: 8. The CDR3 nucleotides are TGCGCCAGCAGCTTGGCCGGACAGGGGATAGGGGAGACCCAGTACTTC. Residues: CASSLAGQGIGETQYF.

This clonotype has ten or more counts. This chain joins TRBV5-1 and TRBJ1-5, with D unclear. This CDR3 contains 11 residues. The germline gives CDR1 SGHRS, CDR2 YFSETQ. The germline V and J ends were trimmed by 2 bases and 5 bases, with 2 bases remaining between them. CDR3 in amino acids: CASSFDQPQHF. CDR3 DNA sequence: TGCGCCAGCAGCTTTGATCAGCCCCAGCATTTT.

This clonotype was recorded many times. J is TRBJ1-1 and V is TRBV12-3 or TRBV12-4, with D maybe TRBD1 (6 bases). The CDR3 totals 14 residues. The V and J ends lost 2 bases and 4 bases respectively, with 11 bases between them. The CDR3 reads CASSLIGGGTEAFF. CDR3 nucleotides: TGTGCCAGCAGTTTAATAGGGGGAGGCACTGAAGCTTTCTTT.

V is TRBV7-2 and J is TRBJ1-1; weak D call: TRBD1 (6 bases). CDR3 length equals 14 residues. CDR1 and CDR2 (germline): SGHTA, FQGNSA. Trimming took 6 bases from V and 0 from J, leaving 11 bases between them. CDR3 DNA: TGTGCCAGCAGAGAGGGGGAGATGAACACTGAAGCTTTCTTT. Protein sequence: CASREGEMNTEAFF.

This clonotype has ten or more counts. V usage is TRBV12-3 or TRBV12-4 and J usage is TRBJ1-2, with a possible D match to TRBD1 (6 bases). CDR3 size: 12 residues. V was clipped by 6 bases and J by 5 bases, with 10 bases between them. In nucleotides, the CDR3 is TGTGCCAGCAGCCTAGGACAGTATGGCTACACCTTC. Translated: CASSLGQYGYTF.

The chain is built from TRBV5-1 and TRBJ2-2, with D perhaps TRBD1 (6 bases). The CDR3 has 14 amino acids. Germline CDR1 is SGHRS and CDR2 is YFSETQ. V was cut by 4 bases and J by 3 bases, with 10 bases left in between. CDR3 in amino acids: CASSRDKHTGELFF. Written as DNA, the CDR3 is TGCGCCAGCAGCCGGGACAAACACACCGGGGAGCTGTTTTTT. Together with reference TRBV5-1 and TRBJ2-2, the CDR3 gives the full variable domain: KAGVTQTPRYLIKTRGQQVTLSCSPISGHRSVSWYQQTPGQGLQFLFEYFSETQRNKGNFPGRFSGRQFSNSRSEMNVSTLELGDSALYLCASSRDKHTGELFFGEGSRLTVL.

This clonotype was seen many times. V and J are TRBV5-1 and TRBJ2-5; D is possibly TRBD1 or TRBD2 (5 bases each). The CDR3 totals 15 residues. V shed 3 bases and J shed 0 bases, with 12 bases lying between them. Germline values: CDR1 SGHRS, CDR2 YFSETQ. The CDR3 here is CASSSQGRHQETQYF. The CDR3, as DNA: TGCGCCAGCAGCTCGCAGGGACGTCACCAAGAGACCCAGTACTTC.